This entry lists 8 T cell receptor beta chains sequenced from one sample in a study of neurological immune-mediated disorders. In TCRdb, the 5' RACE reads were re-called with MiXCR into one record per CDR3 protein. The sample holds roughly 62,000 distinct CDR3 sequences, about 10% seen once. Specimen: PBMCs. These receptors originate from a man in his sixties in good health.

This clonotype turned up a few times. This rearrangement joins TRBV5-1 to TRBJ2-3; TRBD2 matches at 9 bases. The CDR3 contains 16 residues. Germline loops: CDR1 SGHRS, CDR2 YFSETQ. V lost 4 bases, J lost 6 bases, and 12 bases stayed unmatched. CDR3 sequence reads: CASSLTPAGGLDTQYF. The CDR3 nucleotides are TGCGCCAGCAGCCTAACCCCCGCGGGGGGGCTTGATACGCAGTATTTT.

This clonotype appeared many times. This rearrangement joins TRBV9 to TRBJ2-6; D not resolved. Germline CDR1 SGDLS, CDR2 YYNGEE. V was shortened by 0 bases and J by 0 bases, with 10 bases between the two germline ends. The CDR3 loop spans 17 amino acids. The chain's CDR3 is CASSVGQLLSGANVLTF. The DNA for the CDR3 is TGTGCCAGCAGCGTAGGGCAACTACTCTCTGGGGCCAACGTCCTGACTTTC.

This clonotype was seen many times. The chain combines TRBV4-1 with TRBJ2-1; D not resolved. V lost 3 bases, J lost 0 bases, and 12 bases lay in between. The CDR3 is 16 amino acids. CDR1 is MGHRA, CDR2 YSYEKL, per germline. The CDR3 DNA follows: TGCGCCAGCAGCCAGTTGGACGTCGTCTCCTACAATGAGCAGTTCTTC. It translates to CASSQLDVVSYNEQFF.

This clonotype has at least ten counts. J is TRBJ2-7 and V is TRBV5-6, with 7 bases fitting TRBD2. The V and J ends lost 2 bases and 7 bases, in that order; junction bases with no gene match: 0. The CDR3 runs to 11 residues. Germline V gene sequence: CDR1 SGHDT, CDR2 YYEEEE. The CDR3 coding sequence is TGTGCCAGCAGCTTTAGCGGGGAGCAGTACTTC. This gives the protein CASSFSGEQYF. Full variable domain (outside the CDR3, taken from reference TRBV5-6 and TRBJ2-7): DAGVTQSPTHLIKTRGQQVTLRCSPKSGHDTVSWYQQALGQGPQFIFQYYEEEERQRGNFPDRFSGHQFPNYSSELNVNALLLGDSALYLCASSFSGEQYFGPGTRLTVT.

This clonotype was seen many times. CDR3 DNA sequence: TGCGCCAGCAGCTTCACGCAGGGTAACACCGGGGAGCTGTTTTTT. Its protein is CASSFTQGNTGELFF. V gene TRBV5-1 combines with J gene TRBJ2-2, with D perhaps matching TRBD1 (5 bases). The V and J ends lost 2 bases and 2 bases respectively, with 10 bases between them. Germline V gene sequence: CDR1 SGHRS, CDR2 YFSETQ. This CDR3 is 15 amino acids long.

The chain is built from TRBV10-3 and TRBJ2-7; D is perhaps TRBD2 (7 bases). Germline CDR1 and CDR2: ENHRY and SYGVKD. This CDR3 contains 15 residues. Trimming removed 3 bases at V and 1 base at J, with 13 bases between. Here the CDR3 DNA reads TGTGCCATCAGTGACGGGACTACAGGGTCCTACGAGCAGTACTTC. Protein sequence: CAISDGTTGSYEQYF.

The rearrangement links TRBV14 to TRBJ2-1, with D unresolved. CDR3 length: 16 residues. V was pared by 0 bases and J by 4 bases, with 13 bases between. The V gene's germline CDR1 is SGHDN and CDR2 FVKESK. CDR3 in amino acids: CASSQETGLLYNEQFF. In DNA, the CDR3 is TGTGCCAGCAGCCAAGAAACGGGCCTCCTGTACAATGAGCAGTTCTTC.

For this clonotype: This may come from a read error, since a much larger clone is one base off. The CDR3 reads CANSWDFYEQYF. For the CDR3, the DNA is TGTGCCAACAGCTGGGACTTCTACGAGCAGTACTTC. V and J are TRBV7-2 and TRBJ2-7, with D perhaps matching TRBD2 (6 bases). Germline V gene lookup returns CDR1 SGHTA and CDR2 FQGNSA. The length of the CDR3 is 12 residues.